This T cell receptor (beta chain) was identified in a study of cytomegalovirus exposure and HLA in healthy donors. Study-wide findings and caveats: In a later analysis, 16,951 TCR beta sequences were associated with HLA alleles at 0.05 false discovery rate. In a later analysis, V- and J-gene trimming of beta chains associated with a DCLRE1C missense variant, replicated independently. As immune exposure information, only CMV serostatus was available.

Worth noting for this clone: What it binds is not known.

A multiplex PCR was run with 60 Vbeta primers and 13 Jbeta primers. Assay used: immunoSEQ multiplex PCR; TCRdb lists only in-frame clones, some missing. The repertoire holds tens of thousands of clones, with over 60% as singletons. V was clipped by 0 bases and J by 5 bases, with 11 bases between them. Germline values: CDR1 MGHRA, CDR2 YSYEKL. The CDR3 runs 15 residues. The receptor was derived from a woman between 45 and 65 years old in good health and CMV-seronegative. This chain joins TRBV4-1 and TRBJ2-1, with D uncertain. Sequencing was done on a sample of PBMCs. Here the CDR3 reads CASSQEGVPNNEQFF. CDR3 bases: TGCGCCAGCAGCCAAGAAGGAGTCCCCAACAATGAGCAGTTCTTC.